One and the same sample provided the 23 T cell receptor beta chains below, sequenced in a study of neurological immune-mediated disorders. TCRdb analysed the 5' RACE reads with MiXCR anew, one entry per CDR3 protein. The data hold about 59,000 distinct CDR3 sequences, with over 9.5% observed a single time. The specimen was PBMCs. These receptors all stem from a woman aged 55-69 years with HTLV-1-associated myelopathy (HAM/TSP).

This clonotype was picked up many times. This chain links TRBV20-1 with TRBJ2-1; 10 bases align to TRBD2. The germline V gene encodes CDR1 DFQATT and CDR2 SNEGSKA (reference sequence). The ends lost 6 bases at V and 3 bases at J; junction bases unmatched: 5. This CDR3 spans 14 amino acids. The CDR3 region has the DNA TGCAGTGCCAGGACTAGCGGCCGCTACAATGAGCAGTTCTTC. Translation gives CSARTSGRYNEQFF.

The J gene is TRBJ2-5, the V gene TRBV3-1; a weak D match, TRBD2 (6 bases). V was pared by 4 bases and J by 1 base, with 16 bases between. Germline CDR1 LGHDT, CDR2 YNNKEL (reference sequence). The CDR3 loop spans 16 amino acids. CDR3 nucleotide sequence: TGTGCCAGCAGCCTACCCCGACGGGGGTGCCAAGAGACCCAGTACTTC. Its protein product is CASSLPRRGCQETQYF.

Ten or more counts support this clonotype. The V and J genes are TRBV24-1 and TRBJ2-7; D unresolved. Germline V CDR1 and CDR2: KGHDR, SFDVKD. The CDR3 has 13 residues. V shed 3 bases and J shed 5 bases, with 10 bases lying between them. This CDR3 reads CATSDPLFNEQYF. DNA for the CDR3: TGTGCCACCAGTGATCCCCTCTTTAACGAGCAGTACTTC.

This clonotype was detected ten times or more. V and J are TRBV6-5 and TRBJ1-5; TRBD1 agrees at 12 bases. From germline, CDR1 is MNHEY and CDR2 SVGAGI. The CDR3 has 16 residues. Unmatched junction bases numbered 8, after V lost 6 bases and J lost 5 bases. The CDR3 reads CASSRLGTGGDQPQHF. Here the CDR3 DNA reads TGTGCCAGCAGCCGTTTAGGGACAGGGGGCGATCAGCCCCAGCATTTT.

In regard to this clonotype: Since a much larger clone is just one base distant, this may be a read error. The rearrangement links TRBV12-3 or TRBV12-4 to TRBJ2-2; TRBD2 might be the D (6 bases). This CDR3 comprises 15 residues. Trimming took 5 bases from V and 7 from J, leaving 17 bases between them. CDR3 coding DNA: TGTGCCAGCAGTCTCACTAGCCCTGGGATCGGGGAGCTGTTTTTT. It yields the protein CASSLTSPGIGELFF.

This chain joins TRBV5-6 and TRBJ2-1; D perhaps matches TRBD2 (5 bases). The V and J ends lost 1 base and 9 bases respectively, with 11 bases between them. The CDR3 spans 13 residues. The germline CDR1 and CDR2 sequences are SGHDT and YYEEEE. CDR3: CASSLTLAPEQFF. CDR3 DNA: TGTGCCAGCAGCTTGACCCTAGCCCCTGAGCAGTTCTTC.

This clonotype showed up many times. The chain combines TRBV12-3 or TRBV12-4 with TRBJ2-7; 9 bases align to TRBD2. The junction had 6 bases not matched to a gene; V was cut back by 6 bases and J by 3 bases. This CDR3 has 14 amino acids. The CDR3 coding sequence is TGTGCCAGCAGCGGGGGTAGCGGGGGCTACGAGCAGTACTTC. Translation: CASSGGSGGYEQYF.

This clonotype was found many times. The rearrangement links TRBV20-1 to TRBJ2-3, with 11 bases aligning to TRBD2. Trimming took 6 bases from V and 5 from J; bases not matched to a gene: 4. CDR1 and CDR2 from the germline V gene are DFQATT and SNEGSKA (reference sequence). The CDR3 is made up of 13 amino acids. The DNA of the CDR3 is TGCAGTGCGAGACTAGCGGGATTAGATACGCAGTATTTT. This translates into CSARLAGLDTQYF.

This clonotype was detected ten times or more. The rearrangement uses TRBV6-6 and TRBJ1-4; no definite D call. V lost 5 bases and J 8 bases, leaving 15 bases between the germline ends. Germline V gene sequence: CDR1 MNHNY, CDR2 SVGAGI (reference sequence). This CDR3 contains 14 residues. The CDR3 region is CASSPGKMGEKLFF. In nucleotides, the CDR3 is TGTGCCAGCAGTCCGGGGAAGATGGGGGAAAAACTGTTTTTT.

This clonotype appeared many times. V and J are TRBV29-1 and TRBJ1-4; 9 nucleotides line up with TRBD1. The germline gives CDR1 SQVTM, CDR2 ANQGSEA. V lost 6 bases to trimming and J lost 8 bases; unmatched junction nucleotides: 16. The CDR3 is 16 amino acids. DNA of the CDR3: TGCAGCGTCCTAACCTCCACCGGGACAGGGAAGGAAAAACTGTTTTTT. Residues: CSVLTSTGTGKEKLFF.

This clonotype was observed many times. The rearrangement joins TRBV29-1 to TRBJ1-5; tentative D call: TRBD1 (5 bases). V dropped 5 bases and J dropped 4 bases, with 9 bases sitting between them. Looked up from germline, CDR1 is SQVTM and CDR2 is ANQGSEA. The CDR3 length is 12 residues. This CDR3 is CSVWDPNQPQHF. The CDR3 nucleotides are TGCAGCGTTTGGGACCCTAATCAGCCCCAGCATTTT.

The chain uses TRBV2 and TRBJ2-1; perhaps TRBD1 as D (5 bases). The CDR3 runs to 13 residues. Germline assignment: CDR1 SNHLY and CDR2 FYNNEI. The DNA of the CDR3 is TGTGCGTTTAGGGGTGGGTCCTACAATGAGCAGTTCTTC. This encodes CAFRGGSYNEQFF.

This clonotype was found many times. The chain is built from TRBV20-1 and TRBJ1-1; 8 nucleotides match TRBD1. The germline CDR1 and CDR2 sequences are DFQATT and SNEGSKA (reference sequence). Unmatched junction bases numbered 8, after V lost 4 bases and J lost 4 bases. The CDR3 sequence is 14 residues long. CDR3 bases: TGCAGTGCTACAAAAGCAACAGGGGGCACTGAAGCTTTCTTT. Its protein product is CSATKATGGTEAFF.

The table lists this clonotype with many counts. This chain links TRBV12-3 or TRBV12-4 with TRBJ1-5; no clear D gene. Trimming pared 3 bases from V and 4 bases from J, leaving 10 bases between. The CDR3 is made up of 14 amino acids. The DNA for the CDR3 is TGTGCCAGCAGTTTCCAGGCGGCTAATCAGCCCCAGCATTTT. It is translated as CASSFQAANQPQHF.

This clonotype was seen ten or more times. This rearrangement joins TRBV29-1 to TRBJ2-5; 7 bases are shared with TRBD1. In germline, CDR1 is SQVTM, CDR2 ANQGSEA. The CDR3 loop spans 12 amino acids. V shed 7 bases, J shed 3 bases, and the junction held 5 bases outside the gene matches. The CDR3 loop reads CSAAQGEETQYF. In DNA, the CDR3 is TGCAGCGCGGCCCAGGGGGAAGAGACCCAGTACTTC.

The table lists this clonotype with many counts. This sequence joins TRBV12-3 or TRBV12-4 and TRBJ1-5; weak D call: TRBD1 (6 bases). The ends were cut back, 3 bases at V and 6 bases at J, with 12 bases in the middle. The CDR3 sequence is 14 residues long. The CDR3 sequence is CASSFGSGVQPQHF. CDR3 nucleotide sequence: TGTGCCAGCAGTTTTGGGTCAGGGGTTCAGCCCCAGCATTTT.

This clonotype has at least ten counts. This rearrangement joins TRBV20-1 to TRBJ2-5, with TRBD1 matching 11 bases. This CDR3 spans 14 amino acids. Looked up from germline, CDR1 is DFQATT and CDR2 is SNEGSKA (reference sequence). Germline trimming cut 3 bases from V and 5 bases from J; bases unmatched to any gene: 5. This chain's CDR3 is CSASGQGARETQYF. CDR3 nucleotide sequence: TGCAGTGCTAGTGGACAGGGGGCGAGGGAGACCCAGTACTTC.

This clonotype came up many times. The chain links TRBV6-5 to TRBJ2-7; D perhaps matches TRBD2 (5 bases). The CDR3 runs 11 residues. Trimming pared 5 bases from V and 3 bases from J, leaving 5 bases between. CDR1 MNHEY and CDR2 SVGAGI come from the germline V gene. The CDR3 region is CASSDYYEQYF. DNA for the CDR3: TGTGCCAGCAGTGACTACTACGAGCAGTACTTC.

This clonotype was seen many times. V gene TRBV11-2 combines with J gene TRBJ2-1; D remains unclear. Germline CDR1 SGHAT, CDR2 FQNNGV. This CDR3 is built from 10 residues. Trimming removed 6 bases at V and 7 bases at J, with 4 bases between. The CDR3 DNA follows: TGTGCCAGCAGAGAAAATGAGCAGTTCTTC. It translates to CASRENEQFF.

Ten or more counts support this clonotype. This chain uses TRBV12-3 or TRBV12-4 with TRBJ2-1; D not resolved. This CDR3 region has 14 residues. Trimming shortened V by 8 bases and J by 4 bases, and 15 bases separated the two germline ends. In DNA, the CDR3 is TGTGCCAGCGGGGTCGGCTTGGGGTACAATGAGCAGTTCTTC. Translated, it gives CASGVGLGYNEQFF.

The V call is TRBV6-1, the J call TRBJ1-5; D not resolved. V shed 6 bases and J shed 3 bases, with 15 bases lying between them. This CDR3 is 15 amino acids long. Germline V gives CDR1 MNHNS, CDR2 SASEGT. The DNA of the CDR3 is TGTGCCAGCAGCCCGAAAGAAGGGATCAATCAGCCCCAGCATTTT. It specifies CASSPKEGINQPQHF.

There are many counts of this clonotype. The CDR3: CASSLVISGANVLTF. As DNA, the CDR3 is TGTGCCAGCAGCCTCGTGATCTCTGGGGCCAACGTCCTGACTTTC. The V call is TRBV7-2, the J call TRBJ2-6; D not certain. V shed 5 bases and J shed 0 bases, with 8 bases lying between them. The CDR3 loop spans 15 amino acids. CDR1 is SGHTA, CDR2 FQGNSA, per germline.

The sample holds many counts of this clonotype. The chain links TRBV7-2 to TRBJ2-2; D possibly corresponds to TRBD2 (6 bases). The CDR3 is 15 residues long. CDR1 is SGHTA, CDR2 FQGNSA, per germline. V was shortened by 6 bases and J by 4 bases, with 15 bases between the two germline ends. The CDR3 spells CASRTGTLTTGELFF. CDR3 sequence (DNA): TGTGCCAGCAGAACCGGGACTCTAACCACCGGGGAGCTGTTTTTT. The entire variable domain, with the rest obtained from reference TRBV7-2 and TRBJ2-2, is as follows: GAGVSQSPSNKVTEKGKDVELRCDPISGHTALYWYRQSLGQGLEFLIYFQGNSAPDKSGLPSDRFSAERTGGSVSTLTIQRTQQEDSAVYLCASRTGTLTTGELFFGEGSRLTVL.